The present T cell receptor beta chain was sequenced within a study of Graves' ophthalmopathy and Graves' hyperthyroidism. The germline V gene encodes CDR1 SGHRS and CDR2 YFSETQ. Trimming shortened V by 4 bases and J by 0 bases, and 11 bases separated the two germline ends. CDR3 length equals 14 residues. This clonotype occurred a few times. TCR beta CDR3 regions were amplified from RNA transcripts. Second-round multiplex PCR followed a first-round RT-PCR using HTBI primers. TCRdb re-called the multiplex PCR reads through MiXCR, storing one row per CDR3 protein. The sample consists of about 240,000 distinct CDR3 sequences, roughly 50% of them appearing once. All donors with ophthalmopathy were recorded as having moderate-to-severe activity, CAS ≥3, NOSPECS ≥4 and a duration under 3 months. Orbital computed tomography, thyroid ultrasound, TRAb, serum thyroxine and clinical symptoms formed the basis of diagnosis.

The chain has TRBV5-1 and TRBJ2-7; D gene ambiguous. Sequencing used peripheral blood. The receptor's source is an adult man with Graves' ophthalmopathy. The CDR3 DNA reads as TGCGCCAGCAGCCCCAGGCGCTACTCCTACGAGCAGTACTTC. It translates to CASSPRRYSYEQYF.